One sample yielded the 27 T cell receptor beta chains listed below, sequenced in a study of T cell responses to AZD1222 COVID-19 vaccine (dated by TCRdb to the early 2020s). What the time point label conveys for this sample: about 28 days (+/-7) after the second vaccine dose. Library creation used the immunoSEQ multiplex PCR assay. The table was pulled from immuneACCESS by TCRdb, which kept in-frame rearrangements only. Such tables lose some clones; where checked, under half of the loss comes from unresolved V genes, and the rest has no known cause. This sample lists under 150,000 clones; 70% to 90% were detected once. The ten most abundant clones make up approximately 6.5% of the sample. Sequencing used peripheral blood, obtained 28 days after the second AZD1222 dose. Every receptor here comes from an adult who received the AZD1222 COVID-19 vaccine.

CDR3: CASSHSGIPEAFF. The CDR3 DNA sequence: TGTGCCAGCAGCCATTCAGGCATACCTGAAGCTTTCTTT. V usage is TRBV5-5 and J usage is TRBJ1-1; D uncertain. This CDR3 is 13 amino acids long. The V gene's germline CDR1 is SGHKS and CDR2 YYEKEE (reference sequence). The V end lost 4 bases, the J end lost 6 bases, and 13 bases lay between the germline ends.

This chain joins TRBV6-4 and TRBJ2-3, with D maybe TRBD2 (6 bases). The CDR3 is 14 amino acids. V was cut by 3 bases and J by 2 bases, with 9 bases left in between. CDR1 and CDR2 (germline): MRHNA, SNTAGT. CDR3 sequence: CASSEAGYTDTQYF. Written as DNA, the CDR3 is TGTGCCAGCAGTGAGGCGGGGTACACAGATACGCAGTATTTT.

This clone is a singleton in its sample. The chain couples TRBV6-5 to TRBJ1-1, with a weak D call TRBD1 (6 bases). Germline CDR1 reads MNHEY; CDR2 reads SVGAGI. The length of the CDR3 is 15 residues. V lost 5 bases and J 0 bases, leaving 13 bases between the germline ends. The CDR3 loop is CASSPQQGMNTEAFF. CDR3 DNA: TGTGCCAGCAGTCCACAACAGGGCATGAACACTGAAGCTTTCTTT.

The rearrangement links TRBV19 to TRBJ1-1; weak D call: TRBD1 (5 bases). The CDR3 contains 12 residues. V shed 6 bases and J shed 7 bases, with 12 bases lying between them. Germline V gives CDR1 LNHDA, CDR2 SQIVND (reference sequence). The CDR3 loop reads CASSFGGIEAFF. The CDR3, as DNA: TGTGCCAGTAGCTTTGGGGGAATTGAAGCTTTCTTT.

V usage is TRBV7-2 and J usage is TRBJ1-6; D unclear. Per germline, CDR1 SGHTA and CDR2 FQGNSA. CDR3 length: 15 amino acids. V was pared by 5 bases and J by 8 bases, with 16 bases between. DNA for the CDR3: TGTGCCAGCAGCAGTAGGATGGGGTCGGATTCACCCCTCCACTTT. Residues: CASSSRMGSDSPLHF.

V is TRBV7-6 and J is TRBJ2-3, with a possible D match to TRBD2 (5 bases). The length of the CDR3 is 16 residues. V lost 1 base and J lost 0, with 11 bases in between. Per germline, CDR1 SGHVS and CDR2 FNYEAQ. DNA of the CDR3: TGTGCCAGCAGCTTAGGAGGGTCTCCTAGCACAGATACGCAGTATTTT. Protein: CASSLGGSPSTDTQYF.

This clone was observed once. The CDR3 DNA is TGTGCCAGTAGCCCCGGGACAGGGGTTCAGCCCCAGCATTTT. Its translation is CASSPGTGVQPQHF. The V gene is TRBV19, the J gene TRBJ1-5; 10 bases match TRBD1. V was pared by 6 bases and J by 6 bases, with 5 bases of the junction left unmatched. Germline lookup yields CDR1 LNHDA and CDR2 SQIVND (reference sequence). This CDR3 is built from 14 residues.

The V and J genes are TRBV2 and TRBJ1-1; unclear D gene. Trimming took 6 bases from V and 4 from J, leaving 6 bases between them. The CDR3 extends over 11 amino acids. Germline V gene sequence: CDR1 SNHLY, CDR2 FYNNEI. The CDR3 DNA follows: TGTGCCAGCAGGGTTTCCACTGAAGCTTTCTTT. Its translation is CASRVSTEAFF. The variable domain in full, completed from reference TRBV2 and TRBJ1-1, reads EPEVTQTPSHQVTQMGQEVILRCVPISNHLYFYWYRQILGQKVEFLVSFYNNEISEKSEIFDDQFSVERPDGSNFTLKIRSTKLEDSAMYFCASRVSTEAFFGQGTRLTVV.

The chain employs TRBV9 and TRBJ2-2; D is tentatively TRBD1 or TRBD2 (5 bases each). The CDR3 loop spans 18 amino acids. Germline V CDR1 and CDR2: SGDLS, YYNGEE. The V and J ends lost 4 bases and 5 bases respectively, with 24 bases between them. The CDR3 DNA is TGTGCCAGCAGCCCCCAGACCCCGGGACGCTCGAGTACCGGGGAGCTGTTTTTT. This encodes CASSPQTPGRSSTGELFF.

The chain recombines TRBV27 with TRBJ2-1; no reliable D call. V dropped 2 bases and J dropped 7 bases, with 12 bases sitting between them. Germline lookup yields CDR1 MNHEY and CDR2 SMNVEV (reference sequence). This CDR3 is built from 14 residues. The CDR3 region has the DNA TGTGCCAGCAGTTTAGTCGGCAGTCAAAATGAGCAGTTCTTC. Amino acids: CASSLVGSQNEQFF.

The count of this clone is one. The chain couples TRBV28 to TRBJ2-6; D is uncertain. This CDR3 contains 15 residues. From germline, CDR1 is MDHEN and CDR2 SYDVKM. V lost 2 bases and J 0 bases, leaving 5 bases between the germline ends. Here the CDR3 reads CASSLRASGANVLTF. The CDR3 nucleotides read TGTGCCAGCAGTTTACGGGCCTCTGGGGCCAACGTCCTGACTTTC.

The genes are TRBV18 and TRBJ1-5; TRBD1 aligns across 9 bases. The V gene end was trimmed by 6 bases and the J gene end by 7 bases; junction bases not matched to a gene: 4. The CDR3 totals 13 residues. CDR1 is KGHSH, CDR2 LQKENI, per germline. Here the CDR3 reads CASSPGQGQPQHF. The CDR3 nucleotides are TGTGCCAGCTCCCCCGGACAGGGGCAGCCCCAGCATTTT. Variable domain in full (rest from reference TRBV18 and TRBJ1-5): NAGVMQNPRHLVRRRGQEARLRCSPMKGHSHVYWYRQLPEEGLKFMVYLQKENIIDESGMPKERFSAEFPKEGPSILRIQQVVRGDSAAYFCASSPGQGQPQHFGDGTRLSIL.

The chain combines TRBV27 with TRBJ2-5; TRBD2 might be the D (6 bases). CDR1 MNHEY and CDR2 SMNVEV come from the germline V gene (reference sequence). This CDR3 is 16 amino acids long. Trimming shortened V by 4 bases and J by 5 bases, and 20 bases separated the two germline ends. This CDR3 is CASSSRLGGVGETQYF. The CDR3, as DNA: TGTGCCAGCAGTTCCCGCCTGGGCGGGGTGGGGGAGACCCAGTACTTC.

The rearrangement uses TRBV6-6 and TRBJ1-1, with D maybe TRBD1 (5 bases). Trimming stripped 6 bases from V and 1 base from J, with 12 bases between. From germline, CDR1 is MNHNY and CDR2 SVGAGI (reference sequence). This CDR3 has 14 residues. The CDR3 nucleotides are TGTGCCAGCAGCCCCCCCGGGGGGAACACTGAAGCTTTCTTT. This sequence encodes CASSPPGGNTEAFF.

This clone has more than one count but fewer than ten. V is TRBV29-1 and J is TRBJ1-2; TRBD1 aligns across 8 bases. The CDR3 spans 15 residues. V was pared by 0 bases and J by 9 bases, with 12 bases of the junction left unmatched. Per germline, CDR1 SQVTM and CDR2 ANQGSEA. The CDR3 coding sequence is TGCAGCGTTGAAGATAAATACCCAGGGGGCGGAAGCTACACCTTC. This sequence encodes CSVEDKYPGGGSYTF.

The CDR3 loop is CASSFDQTGNTEAFF. The CDR3 DNA sequence: TGTGCCAGCAGTTTCGACCAGACAGGGAACACTGAAGCTTTCTTT. The genes are TRBV6-5 and TRBJ1-1, with D perhaps matching TRBD1 (6 bases). The CDR3 has 15 amino acids. Germline assignment: CDR1 MNHEY and CDR2 SVGAGI. V was trimmed by 4 bases and J by 1 base, leaving 13 bases between them.

The chain links TRBV9 to TRBJ2-5; D is unresolved. Germline CDR1 is SGDLS and CDR2 is YYNGEE. This CDR3 has 14 amino acids. Trimming took off 3 bases at V and 0 bases at J, with 9 bases between the two ends. The CDR3: CASSGGFDQETQYF. The CDR3 DNA reads as TGTGCCAGCAGCGGGGGATTCGACCAAGAGACCCAGTACTTC.

V usage is TRBV7-9 and J usage is TRBJ1-3; 10 bases align to TRBD1. The trim removed 4 bases at V and 3 bases at J, leaving 3 bases unmatched. Germline V gene lookup returns CDR1 SEHNR and CDR2 FQNEAQ (reference sequence). This CDR3 region has 15 residues. DNA for the CDR3: TGTGCCAGCAGCTCGGGACAGGGGTTTGGAAACACCATATATTTT. Protein sequence: CASSSGQGFGNTIYF.

This sequence joins TRBV5-1 and TRBJ1-1; 7 nucleotides match TRBD1. The germline V gene encodes CDR1 SGHRS and CDR2 YFSETQ. The CDR3 extends over 15 amino acids. V was clipped by 4 bases and J by 0 bases; unmatched bases: 6. In DNA form, the CDR3 reads TGCGCCAGCAGCCTGGTCGGGACAGTGAACACTGAAGCTTTCTTT. It yields the protein CASSLVGTVNTEAFF.

The V gene is TRBV19, the J gene TRBJ2-7; perhaps TRBD1 as D (5 bases). CDR1 and CDR2 (germline): LNHDA, SQIVND (reference sequence). Trimming cost V 3 bases and J 3 bases, with 15 bases left between them. CDR3 length: 15 residues. The CDR3 DNA follows: TGTGCCAGTAGTATTAGACACGTGCAGGGCTACGAGCAGTACTTC. The encoded protein is CASSIRHVQGYEQYF.

This chain links TRBV7-9 with TRBJ2-7, with D unclear. Trimming took 7 bases from V and 10 from J, leaving 20 bases between them. The CDR3 runs to 13 residues. Germline CDR1 and CDR2: SEHNR and FQNEAQ (reference sequence). CDR3 in amino acids: CASTFESLPQQYF. CDR3 nucleotide sequence: TGTGCCAGCACGTTCGAGTCGCTCCCTCAACAGTACTTC.

The chain carries TRBV3-1 (or the pseudogene TRBV3-2) and TRBJ1-1, with 7 bases lining up with TRBD1. The V segment lost 0 bases and the J segment 9 bases; nucleotides outside the gene matches: 4. This CDR3 is 13 amino acids long. Germline CDR1 LGHDT, CDR2 YNNKEL (reference sequence). CDR3 amino acids: CASSQDLRGQAFF. CDR3 sequence (DNA): TGTGCCAGCAGCCAAGATCTGAGGGGGCAAGCTTTCTTT.

The gene calls are TRBV5-1 and TRBJ1-1, with 7 positions matching TRBD1. CDR1 and CDR2 (germline): SGHRS, YFSETQ. There are 13 residues in the CDR3. Trimming removed 5 bases from V and 4 bases from J; junction bases left unmatched: 5. The CDR3 DNA reads TGCGCCAGCAGGCCACAGGGGAGCACTGAAGCTTTCTTT. Its translation is CASRPQGSTEAFF. The full variable domain, in which reference TRBV5-1 and TRBJ1-1 provide the parts outside the CDR3, is KAGVTQTPRYLIKTRGQQVTLSCSPISGHRSVSWYQQTPGQGLQFLFEYFSETQRNKGNFPGRFSGRQFSNSRSEMNVSTLELGDSALYLCASRPQGSTEAFFGQGTRLTVV.

Note on this clone: Other DNA variants within this sample encode the same CDR3. The V and J genes are TRBV19 and TRBJ1-1; D might be TRBD1 (6 bases). This CDR3 contains 13 residues. In germline, CDR1 is LNHDA, CDR2 SQIVND (reference sequence). The V and J ends lost 7 bases and 0 bases respectively, with 9 bases between them. The CDR3: CASKGQLNTEAFF. CDR3 nucleotides: TGTGCCAGTAAAGGACAGCTGAACACTGAAGCTTTCTTT.

The chain joins TRBV28 to TRBJ1-4, with TRBD1 identical over 10 bases. CDR1 and CDR2 (germline): MDHEN, SYDVKM. V lost 6 bases, J lost 10 bases, and 8 bases stayed unmatched. This CDR3 spans 14 amino acids. CDR3 residues: CASSPTGGSVKLFF. In DNA, the CDR3 is TGTGCCAGCAGCCCGACAGGGGGCTCGGTAAAACTGTTTTTT.

This clone has just one count. This sequence joins TRBV29-1 and TRBJ1-2; no clear D gene. CDR1 and CDR2 (germline): SQVTM, ANQGSEA. Trimming took off 4 bases at V and 0 bases at J, with 9 bases between the two ends. This CDR3 spans 13 amino acids. The chain's CDR3 is CSVGGDANYGYTF. As DNA, the CDR3 is TGCAGCGTTGGGGGTGACGCTAACTATGGCTACACCTTC. Drawing the rest from reference TRBV29-1 and TRBJ1-2, the complete variable domain is SAVISQKPSRDICQRGTSLTIQCQVDSQVTMMFWYRQQPGQSLTLIATANQGSEATYESGFVIDKFPISRPNLTFSTLTVSNMSPEDSSIYLCSVGGDANYGYTFGSGTRLTVV.

The J gene is TRBJ1-6, the V gene TRBV9; no clear D. V gave up 5 bases and J gave up 0 bases, with 3 bases separating them. This CDR3 has 13 residues. The V gene's germline CDR1 is SGDLS and CDR2 YYNGEE. The DNA for the CDR3 is TGTGCCAGCAGGGCCTCCTATAATTCACCCCTCCACTTT. Translation gives CASRASYNSPLHF. Complete variable domain (other parts from reference TRBV9 and TRBJ1-6): DSGVTQTPKHLITATGQRVTLRCSPRSGDLSVYWYQQSLDQGLQFLIQYYNGEERAKGNILERFSAQQFPDLHSELNLSSLELGDSALYFCASRASYNSPLHFGNGTRLTVT.